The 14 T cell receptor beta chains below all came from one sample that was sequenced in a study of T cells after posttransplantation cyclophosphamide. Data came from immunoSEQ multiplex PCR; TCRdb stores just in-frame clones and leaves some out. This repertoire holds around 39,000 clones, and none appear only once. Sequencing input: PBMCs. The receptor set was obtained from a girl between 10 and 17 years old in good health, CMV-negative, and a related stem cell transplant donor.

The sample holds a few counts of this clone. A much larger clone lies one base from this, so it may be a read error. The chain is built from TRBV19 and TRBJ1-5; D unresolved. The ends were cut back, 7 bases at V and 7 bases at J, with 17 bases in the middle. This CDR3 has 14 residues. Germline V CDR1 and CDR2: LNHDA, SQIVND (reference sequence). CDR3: CASKKGGIRQPQHF. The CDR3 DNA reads TGTGCCAGTAAAAAGGGAGGGATTAGGCAGCCCCAGCATTTT.

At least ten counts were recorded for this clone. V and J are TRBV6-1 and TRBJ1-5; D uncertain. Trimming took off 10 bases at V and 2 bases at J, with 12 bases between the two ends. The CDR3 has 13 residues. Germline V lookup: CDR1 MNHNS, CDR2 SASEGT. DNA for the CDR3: TGTGCCACCGCGGCGACTCGCAATCAGCCCCAGCATTTT. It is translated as CATAATRNQPQHF.

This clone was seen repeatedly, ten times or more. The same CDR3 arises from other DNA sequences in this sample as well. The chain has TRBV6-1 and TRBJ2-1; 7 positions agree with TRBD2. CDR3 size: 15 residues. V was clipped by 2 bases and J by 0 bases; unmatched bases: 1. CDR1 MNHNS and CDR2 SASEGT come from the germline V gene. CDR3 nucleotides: TGTGCCAGCAGTGAATTAGCGGGCTCCTACAATGAGCAGTTCTTC. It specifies CASSELAGSYNEQFF.

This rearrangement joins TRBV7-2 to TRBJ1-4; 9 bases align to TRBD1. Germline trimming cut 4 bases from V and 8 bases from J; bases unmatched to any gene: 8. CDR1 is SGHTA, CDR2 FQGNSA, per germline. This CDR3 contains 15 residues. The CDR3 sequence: CASSSDRGWGEKLFF. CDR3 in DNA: TGTGCCAGCAGCTCCGACAGGGGGTGGGGGGAAAAACTGTTTTTT.

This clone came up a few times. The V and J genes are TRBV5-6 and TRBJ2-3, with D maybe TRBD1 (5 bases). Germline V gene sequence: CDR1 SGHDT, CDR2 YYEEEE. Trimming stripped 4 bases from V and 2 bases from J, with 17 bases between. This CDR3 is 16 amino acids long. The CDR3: CASSQPLKQVTDTQYF. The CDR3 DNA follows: TGTGCCAGCAGCCAACCGCTAAAACAGGTCACAGATACGCAGTATTTT.

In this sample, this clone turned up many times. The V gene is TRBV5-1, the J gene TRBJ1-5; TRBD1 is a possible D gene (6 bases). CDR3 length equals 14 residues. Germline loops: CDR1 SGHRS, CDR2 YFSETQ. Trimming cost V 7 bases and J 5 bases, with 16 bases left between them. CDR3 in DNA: TGCGCCAGCCAACGATCGGGGGGCGATCAGCCCCAGCATTTT. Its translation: CASQRSGGDQPQHF.

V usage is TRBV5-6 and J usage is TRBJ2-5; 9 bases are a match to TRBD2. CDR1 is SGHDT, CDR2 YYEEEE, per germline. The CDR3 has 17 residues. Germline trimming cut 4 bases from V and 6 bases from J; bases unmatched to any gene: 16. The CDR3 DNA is TGTGCCAGCAGCCCCCGGTCGGGCGGGAGGGCCTTGAAGACCCAGTACTTC. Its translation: CASSPRSGGRALKTQYF.

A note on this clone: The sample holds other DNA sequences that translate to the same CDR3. The CDR3 sequence: CAWSAGERETQYF. For the CDR3, the DNA is TGTGCCTGGAGTGCGGGGGAGAGGGAGACCCAGTACTTC. The chain links TRBV30 to TRBJ2-5; weak D call: TRBD2 (6 bases). The V gene lost 1 base and the J gene lost 5 bases, with 11 bases spanning the gap. Per germline, CDR1 GTSNPN and CDR2 SVGIG (reference sequence). This CDR3 has 13 amino acids.

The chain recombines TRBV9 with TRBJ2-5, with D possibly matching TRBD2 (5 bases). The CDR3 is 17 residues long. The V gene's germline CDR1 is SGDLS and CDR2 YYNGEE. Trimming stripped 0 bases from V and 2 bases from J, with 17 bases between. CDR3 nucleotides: TGTGCCAGCAGCGTAGGTTCTAGCCCGCGTCTACAAGAGACCCAGTACTTC. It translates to CASSVGSSPRLQETQYF.

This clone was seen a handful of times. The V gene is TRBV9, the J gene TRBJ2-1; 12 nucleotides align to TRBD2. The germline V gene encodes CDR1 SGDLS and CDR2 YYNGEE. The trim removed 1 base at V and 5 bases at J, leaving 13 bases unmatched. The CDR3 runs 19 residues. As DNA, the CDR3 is TGTGCCAGCAGCGTATCCCCCCTGGCTAGCGGGAGGGCCGACAATGAGCAGTTCTTC. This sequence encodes CASSVSPLASGRADNEQFF. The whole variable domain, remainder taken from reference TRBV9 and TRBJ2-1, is DSGVTQTPKHLITATGQRVTLRCSPRSGDLSVYWYQQSLDQGLQFLIQYYNGEERAKGNILERFSAQQFPDLHSELNLSSLELGDSALYFCASSVSPLASGRADNEQFFGPGTRLTVL.

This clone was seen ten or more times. In nucleotides, the CDR3 is TGTGCCAGCCTTACAGTGCCTGGAAACACCATATATTTT. Its translation is CASLTVPGNTIYF. The rearrangement links TRBV6-1 to TRBJ1-3; no definite D call. Germline lookup yields CDR1 MNHNS and CDR2 SASEGT. The CDR3 runs 13 residues. V was trimmed by 8 bases and J by 2 bases, leaving 10 bases between them.

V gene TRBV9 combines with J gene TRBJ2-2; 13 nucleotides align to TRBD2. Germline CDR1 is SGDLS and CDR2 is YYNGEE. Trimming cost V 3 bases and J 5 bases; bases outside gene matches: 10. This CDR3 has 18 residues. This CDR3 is CASSAPGTSGKATGELFF. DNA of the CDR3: TGTGCCAGCAGCGCCCCCGGGACTAGCGGGAAAGCGACCGGGGAGCTGTTTTTT.

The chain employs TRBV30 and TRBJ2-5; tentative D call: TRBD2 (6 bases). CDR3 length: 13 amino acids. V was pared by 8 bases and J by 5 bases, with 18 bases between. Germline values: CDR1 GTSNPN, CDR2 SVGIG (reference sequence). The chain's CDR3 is CAESGGNDETQYF. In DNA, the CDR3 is TGTGCCGAAAGTGGGGGGAACGATGAGACCCAGTACTTC.

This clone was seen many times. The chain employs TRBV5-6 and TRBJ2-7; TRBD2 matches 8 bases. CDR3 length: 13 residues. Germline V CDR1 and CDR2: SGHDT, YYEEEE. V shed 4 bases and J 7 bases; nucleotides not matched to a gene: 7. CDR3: CASSAAGVREQYF. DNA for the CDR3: TGTGCCAGCAGCGCAGCGGGGGTGAGGGAGCAGTACTTC. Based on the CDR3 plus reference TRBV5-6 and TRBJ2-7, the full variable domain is DAGVTQSPTHLIKTRGQQVTLRCSPKSGHDTVSWYQQALGQGPQFIFQYYEEEERQRGNFPDRFSGHQFPNYSSELNVNALLLGDSALYLCASSAAGVREQYFGPGTRLTVT.